This TCR beta chain was identified in a study of cytomegalovirus exposure and HLA in healthy donors. Notes on the study in general: In vitro, three CMV-associated chains proved specific for CMV antigens.

To note about this clone: The antigen is unknown.

Looked up from germline, CDR1 is KGHSH and CDR2 is LQKENI. This CDR3 is 17 amino acids long. After removal of 3 bases from V and 1 base from J, the junction contained 8 bases not matched to a gene. Repertoires were generated with immunoSEQ multiplex PCR, while TCRdb's copy carries only in-frame clones and drops some. The sample includes about 130,000 clones, about 87% seen only once; the top ten take around 5.9%. This TCR was sampled from a woman aged 25 to 39 in good health and CMV-seropositive. Sequenced sample: PBMCs. The rearrangement uses TRBV18 and TRBJ1-3; TRBD1 aligns across 8 bases. CDR3 in amino acids: CASSPIGQGSSGNTIYF. The CDR3 nucleotides are TGTGCCAGCTCACCTATAGGACAGGGATCTTCTGGAAACACCATATATTTT.